The T cell receptor beta chain under discussion was sequenced for a study of blood T cell repertoires in COVID-19. In the study overall: Acute and convalescent COVID-19 specimens originated in the United States, Italy and Spain.

This CDR3 is 15 amino acids long. CDR1 and CDR2 (germline): KGHDR, SFDVKD. The germline V and J ends were trimmed by 4 bases and 3 bases, with 12 bases remaining between them. Recruited during active infection, patients (from Seattle) were subsequently followed longitudinally. This clone was picked up one time. The data were produced by immunoSEQ multiplex PCR, yet TCRdb's version contains in-frame clones alone and is incomplete. The sample has fewer than 650,000 clones; around 90% are singletons. The chain couples TRBV24-1 to TRBJ1-5; a possible D gene is TRBD1 (5 bases). Sequences were obtained from peripheral blood. The clonotype originates from a woman in her forties or fifties with COVID-19, enrolled during active disease. CDR3 coding DNA: TGTGCCACCAGTGACACAGACAGTAACAATCAGCCCCAGCATTTT. Its translation is CATSDTDSNNQPQHF.